The sequence of this TCR beta chain was determined in a study of tumor T cells in aggressive B-cell lymphoma. The germline gives CDR1 MDHEN, CDR2 SYDVKM. Losses at the gene ends were 5 bases for V and 7 bases for J; bases not matched to a gene: 10. The CDR3 extends over 15 amino acids. Generated by immunoSEQ multiplex PCR, the TCRdb table keeps only in-frame clones and is missing some. The sample includes 2,000 or so clones, approximately 95% of them seen just once. This clonotype was sampled from an adult with diffuse large B cell lymphoma. The chain uses TRBV28 and TRBJ1-2, with 10 positions matching TRBD1. Specimen: tumor tissue. CDR3 DNA: TGTGCCAGCAGTCTACTCGACAGGGGGCTCGGTGGCTACACCTTC. Translated, it gives CASSLLDRGLGGYTF.